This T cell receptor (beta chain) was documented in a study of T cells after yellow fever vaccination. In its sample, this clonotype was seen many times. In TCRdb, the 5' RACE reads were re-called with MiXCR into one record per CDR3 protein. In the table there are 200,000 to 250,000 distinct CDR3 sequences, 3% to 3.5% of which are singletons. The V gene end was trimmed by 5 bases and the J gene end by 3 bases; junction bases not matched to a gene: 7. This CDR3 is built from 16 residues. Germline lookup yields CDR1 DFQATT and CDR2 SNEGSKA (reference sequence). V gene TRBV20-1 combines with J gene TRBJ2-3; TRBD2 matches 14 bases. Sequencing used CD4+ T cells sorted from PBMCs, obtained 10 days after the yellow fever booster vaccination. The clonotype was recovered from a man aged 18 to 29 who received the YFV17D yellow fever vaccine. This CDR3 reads CSADLGLAGGTDTQYF. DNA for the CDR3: TGCAGTGCTGATTTAGGACTAGCGGGAGGAACAGATACGCAGTATTTT.